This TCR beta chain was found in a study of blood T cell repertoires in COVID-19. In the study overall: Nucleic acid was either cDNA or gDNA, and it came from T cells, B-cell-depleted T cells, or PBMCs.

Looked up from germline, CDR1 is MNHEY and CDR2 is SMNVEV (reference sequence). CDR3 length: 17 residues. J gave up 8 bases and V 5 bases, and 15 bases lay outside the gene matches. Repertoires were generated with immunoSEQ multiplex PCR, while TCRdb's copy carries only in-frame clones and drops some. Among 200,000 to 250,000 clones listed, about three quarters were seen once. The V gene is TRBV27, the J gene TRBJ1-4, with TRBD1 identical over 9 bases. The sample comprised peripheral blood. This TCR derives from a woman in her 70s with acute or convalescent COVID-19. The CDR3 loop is CASSPGQGGRGHEKLFF. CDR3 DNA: TGTGCCAGCAGTCCGGGACAGGGAGGAAGGGGACACGAAAAACTGTTTTTT.